The 9 T cell receptor beta chains below all came from one sample that was sequenced in a study of blood T cell repertoires in COVID-19 (dated by TCRdb to 2020 to 2022). Receptors were amplified or captured by the immunoSEQ multiplex PCR assay. TCRdb's version of the immuneACCESS table is confined to in-frame rearrangements and falls short of the full clone set. An unresolved V gene accounts for under half of the shortfall where checked; the remainder is of unknown origin. This sample holds tens of thousands of clones; about 89% were observed only once. Jointly, the top ten make up 1.6% of the sample. The sequenced material came from peripheral blood. These receptors came from a man aged 55 to 69 with acute or convalescent COVID-19.

In its sample, this clone was seen once. V and J are TRBV4-2 and TRBJ2-7, with D possibly matching TRBD1 (5 bases). Germline lookup yields CDR1 LGHNA and CDR2 YNFKEQ. The CDR3 contains 14 residues. Trimming cost V 5 bases and J 3 bases, with 14 bases left between them. Here the CDR3 reads CASSLSQENYEQYF. Written as DNA, the CDR3 is TGTGCCAGCAGCTTATCACAGGAAAACTACGAGCAGTACTTC.

The chain combines TRBV2 with TRBJ1-1; D not resolved. Germline CDR1 and CDR2: SNHLY and FYNNEI. Deletions cut 3 bases from V and 0 bases from J, with 11 bases between. The CDR3 loop spans 15 amino acids. CDR3 loop: CASSEEMVMNTEAFF. The DNA of the CDR3 is TGTGCCAGCAGTGAGGAGATGGTGATGAACACTGAAGCTTTCTTT.

This chain connects TRBV27 to TRBJ1-1; D call uncertain. Per germline, CDR1 MNHEY and CDR2 SMNVEV (reference sequence). The CDR3 runs to 11 residues. The V end was cut by 5 bases, the J end by 8 bases, with 9 bases between. DNA for the CDR3: TGTGCCAGCAGTGGCGGGGTGGAAGCTTTCTTT. Translating it yields CASSGGVEAFF.

This chain links TRBV19 with TRBJ1-5, with 8 bases that match TRBD1. The CDR3 consists of 15 residues. Trimming removed 6 bases from V and 6 bases from J; junction bases left unmatched: 10. The germline gives CDR1 LNHDA, CDR2 SQIVND (reference sequence). For the CDR3, the DNA is TGTGCCAGTAGGGTGACAGGGGCTTTGGGTCAGCCCCAGCATTTT. Its translation: CASRVTGALGQPQHF.

The chain is built from TRBV3-1 (or the pseudogene TRBV3-2) and TRBJ1-2; D may be TRBD1 (5 bases). The CDR3 is 14 residues long. Deletions cut 0 bases from V and 6 bases from J, with 11 bases between. Germline lookup yields CDR1 LGHDT and CDR2 YNNKEL (reference sequence). CDR3 in amino acids: CASSQDFGGDGYTF. CDR3 nucleotide sequence: TGTGCCAGCAGCCAAGATTTTGGAGGGGATGGCTACACCTTC.

The rearrangement joins TRBV3-1 (or the pseudogene TRBV3-2) to TRBJ1-2, with D maybe TRBD1 (6 bases). The CDR3 sequence is 15 residues long. Looked up from germline, CDR1 is LGHDT and CDR2 is YNNKEL (reference sequence). The V end was cut by 0 bases, the J end by 2 bases, with 10 bases between. CDR3 amino acids: CASSQDTGINYGYTF. The CDR3 coding sequence is TGTGCCAGCAGCCAAGATACAGGGATAAACTATGGCTACACCTTC.

This chain links TRBV30 with TRBJ1-1, with 7 positions matching TRBD1. Unmatched junction bases numbered 8, after V lost 8 bases and J lost 2 bases. This CDR3 is 13 amino acids long. Germline CDR1 reads GTSNPN; CDR2 reads SVGIG (reference sequence). CDR3: CAGTGQTNTEAFF. CDR3 DNA: TGTGCCGGTACGGGACAGACAAACACTGAAGCTTTCTTT.

The chain has TRBV20-1 and TRBJ2-3; the match to TRBD2 covers 7 bases. V shed 3 bases, J shed 0 bases, and the junction held 12 bases outside the gene matches. Germline V lookup: CDR1 DFQATT, CDR2 SNEGSKA (reference sequence). The CDR3 runs 17 residues. Written as DNA, the CDR3 is TGCAGTGCTAGTCCCGTGCTGGCGGGGGTAAGCACAGATACGCAGTATTTT. Translation gives CSASPVLAGVSTDTQYF.

V usage is TRBV7-9 and J usage is TRBJ2-5, with 14 bases fitting TRBD2. Germline CDR1 and CDR2: SEHNR and FQNEAQ (reference sequence). J lost 2 bases, V lost 5 bases, and 4 bases had no gene match. The CDR3 length is 16 residues. The CDR3 spells CASSLGTSGGQETQYF. The CDR3 nucleotides are TGTGCCAGCAGCCTTGGGACTAGCGGGGGACAAGAGACCCAGTACTTC.